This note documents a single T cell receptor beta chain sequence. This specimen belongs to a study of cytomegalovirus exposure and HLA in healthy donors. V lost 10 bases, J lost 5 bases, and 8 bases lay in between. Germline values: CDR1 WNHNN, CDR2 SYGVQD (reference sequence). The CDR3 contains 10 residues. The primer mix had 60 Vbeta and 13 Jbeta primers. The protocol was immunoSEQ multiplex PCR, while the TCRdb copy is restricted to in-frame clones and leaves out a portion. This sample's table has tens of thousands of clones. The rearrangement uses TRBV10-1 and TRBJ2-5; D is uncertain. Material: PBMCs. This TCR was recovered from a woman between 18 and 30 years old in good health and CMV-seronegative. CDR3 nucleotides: TGCGCCACCCCCCGGGAGACCCAGTACTTC. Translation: CATPRETQYF.